This passage covers 26 T cell receptor beta chains from one sample sequenced in a study of T cell repertoires in cytomegalovirus infection. TCRdb fed the reads into MiXCR, producing one record per CDR3 protein. Counted here are about 110,000 distinct CDR3 sequences, around 10% occurring once; the ten biggest clones make up around a third. Antigens for these TCRs are unknown. The sequencing input was PBMCs, sequenced either directly or after in vitro stimulation (not recorded which). These receptors came from a human donor in good health (CMV status not recorded). Some clones in this sample may be carry-over from other donors' samples.

The sample holds a few counts of this clonotype. The chain employs TRBV2 and TRBJ1-4, with 7 bases that match TRBD1. CDR1 is SNHLY, CDR2 FYNNEI, per germline. This CDR3 has 13 amino acids. The V and J ends lost 6 bases and 8 bases, in that order; junction bases with no gene match: 6. In DNA, the CDR3 is TGTGCCAGCAGCGTGGGACAGCGGGAAAAACTGTTTTTT. It is translated as CASSVGQREKLFF.

The sample holds a few counts of this clonotype. The chain combines TRBV24-1 with TRBJ2-1, with 9 bases matching TRBD2. The V segment lost 4 bases and the J segment 8 bases; nucleotides outside the gene matches: 11. CDR1 KGHDR and CDR2 SFDVKD come from the germline V gene. This CDR3 region has 16 residues. In DNA form, the CDR3 reads TGTGCCACCAGTGACTCCGGGACTAGCCTTCAGGATGAGCAGTTCTTC. This translates into CATSDSGTSLQDEQFF.

The sample holds many counts of this clonotype. J is TRBJ2-1 and V is TRBV10-3; 14 bases match TRBD2. V shed 2 bases and J 15 bases; nucleotides not matched to a gene: 9. In germline, CDR1 is ENHRY, CDR2 SYGVKD. The CDR3 covers 15 residues. CDR3 nucleotides: TGTGCCATCAGTGAGGACGGGACTAGCGGGAGTGGTCCGTTCTTC. This encodes CAISEDGTSGSGPFF.

This clonotype has at least ten counts. V and J are TRBV20-1 and TRBJ1-2; TRBD1 agrees at 9 bases. The V and J ends lost 1 base and 5 bases, in that order; junction bases with no gene match: 11. The CDR3 is made up of 16 amino acids. Germline V lookup: CDR1 DFQATT, CDR2 SNEGSKA (reference sequence). As DNA, the CDR3 is TGCAGTGCTAGAGCCCCAAAGGGCGGGACAGGGTATGGCTACACCTTC. Translation gives CSARAPKGGTGYGYTF.

This clonotype showed up many times. The chain couples TRBV5-4 to TRBJ1-5, with a weak D call TRBD1 (6 bases). This CDR3 is 12 amino acids long. V shed 3 bases and J shed 6 bases, with 7 bases lying between them. Germline V gene lookup returns CDR1 SGHNT and CDR2 YYREEE (reference sequence). CDR3 DNA: TGTGCCAGCAGCTCCAGGGGTCAGCCCCAGCATTTT. Its protein product is CASSSRGQPQHF.

This clonotype has ten or more counts. The rearrangement uses TRBV12-3 or TRBV12-4 and TRBJ2-5, with TRBD2 matching 9 bases. The CDR3 loop spans 15 amino acids. The J segment lost 1 base and the V segment lost 6 bases, leaving 6 bases of the junction unmatched. The chain's CDR3 is CASSSGLAFQETQYF. As DNA, the CDR3 is TGTGCCAGCAGCTCGGGACTAGCCTTCCAAGAGACCCAGTACTTC.

The sample holds a few counts of this clonotype. The J gene is TRBJ2-7, the V gene TRBV5-4; D not resolved. The CDR3 length is 13 residues. Germline CDR1 reads SGHNT; CDR2 reads YYREEE (reference sequence). Trimming shortened V by 0 bases and J by 7 bases, and 11 bases separated the two germline ends. The chain's CDR3 is CASSLEKMREQYF. CDR3 bases: TGTGCCAGCAGCTTGGAGAAGATGCGTGAGCAGTACTTC. The full variable domain, in which reference TRBV5-4 and TRBJ2-7 provide the parts outside the CDR3, is ETGVTQSPTHLIKTRGQQVTLRCSSQSGHNTVSWYQQALGQGPQFIFQYYREEENGRGNFPPRFSGLQFPNYSSELNVNALELDDSALYLCASSLEKMREQYFGPGTRLTVT.

This clonotype was seen ten or more times. V usage is TRBV7-9 and J usage is TRBJ1-1; tentative D call: TRBD1 (5 bases). Germline values: CDR1 SEHNR, CDR2 FQNEAQ (reference sequence). This CDR3 is built from 14 residues. Deletions cut 5 bases from V and 7 bases from J, with 17 bases between. CDR3 in amino acids: CASSPRVGGGEAFF. The CDR3 nucleotides are TGTGCCAGCAGCCCCCGGGTGGGGGGGGGTGAAGCTTTCTTT.

This clonotype showed up many times. The V and J genes are TRBV20-1 and TRBJ1-4, with 7 bases aligning to TRBD1. Looked up from germline, CDR1 is DFQATT and CDR2 is SNEGSKA (reference sequence). V trimming: 3 bases; J trimming: 8 bases; junction bases outside the gene matches: 6. CDR3 size: 13 residues. The CDR3, as DNA: TGCAGTGCTAGTCAGAGGGGGCGGGAAAAACTGTTTTTT. The encoded protein is CSASQRGREKLFF.

There are many counts of this clonotype. The chain is built from TRBV7-9 and TRBJ2-1; 11 nucleotides agree with TRBD2. The trim removed 6 bases at V and 7 bases at J, leaving 8 bases unmatched. In germline, CDR1 is SEHNR, CDR2 FQNEAQ (reference sequence). The CDR3 runs 15 residues. The CDR3 DNA reads TGTGCCAGCAGGGAAACTAGCGGGAGAAAGAATGAGCAGTTCTTC. It yields the protein CASRETSGRKNEQFF.

In its sample, this clonotype was seen many times. This chain connects TRBV24-1 to TRBJ1-5; D perhaps matches TRBD1 (5 bases). This CDR3 contains 14 residues. V gave up 4 bases and J gave up 4 bases, with 10 bases separating them. Germline CDR1 reads KGHDR; CDR2 reads SFDVKD. The CDR3 bases are TGTGCCACCAGTGACACAGGACCGAATCAGCCCCAGCATTTT. It specifies CATSDTGPNQPQHF.

This clonotype was seen at least ten times. V gene TRBV7-2 combines with J gene TRBJ2-3, with D perhaps TRBD2 (6 bases). There are 15 residues in the CDR3. Trimming removed 2 bases from V and 3 bases from J, with 12 bases in between. Germline CDR1 reads SGHTA; CDR2 reads FQGNSA. The CDR3 protein is CASSLLGGETDTQYF. The DNA for the CDR3 is TGTGCCAGCAGCTTATTGGGAGGAGAGACAGATACGCAGTATTTT.

This clonotype was seen repeatedly, ten times or more. The chain is built from TRBV6-5 and TRBJ2-7; D is possibly TRBD1 (5 bases). V dropped 4 bases and J dropped 0 bases, with 10 bases sitting between them. This CDR3 is 14 amino acids long. Germline V gives CDR1 MNHEY, CDR2 SVGAGI. The DNA for the CDR3 is TGTGCCAGCAGTTCGACAGTGAGCTCCTACGAGCAGTACTTC. Translating it yields CASSSTVSSYEQYF.

This clonotype was detected many times. The genes are TRBV11-2 and TRBJ1-4; D call uncertain. With 2 bases removed from V and 7 bases from J, the gap between germline ends came to 11 bases. Germline loops: CDR1 SGHAT, CDR2 FQNNGV. This CDR3 has 14 amino acids. The CDR3 DNA sequence: TGTGCCAGCAGCTTAAGTTTCGGGAGTGAAAAACTGTTTTTT. Translating gives CASSLSFGSEKLFF.

J is TRBJ1-2 and V is TRBV9, with 9 bases lining up with TRBD1. Germline V gene sequence: CDR1 SGDLS, CDR2 YYNGEE. CDR3 length: 13 amino acids. The V segment lost 5 bases and the J segment 7 bases; nucleotides outside the gene matches: 6. The CDR3 region has the DNA TGTGCCAGCAGGGCCGGACAGGGGTCTGGCTACACCTTC. It codes for CASRAGQGSGYTF.

This clonotype was recorded at least ten times. The rearrangement uses TRBV2 and TRBJ2-1; perhaps TRBD1 as D (6 bases). V was pared by 3 bases and J by 7 bases, with 22 bases between. Germline V lookup: CDR1 SNHLY, CDR2 FYNNEI. There are 17 residues in the CDR3. Written as DNA, the CDR3 is TGTGCCAGCAGTGATAATCCCCCTCGGGACACAGGGAATGAGCAGTTCTTC. Its translation is CASSDNPPRDTGNEQFF.

The sample holds many counts of this clonotype. The gene calls are TRBV7-3 and TRBJ1-1, with TRBD1 matching over 7 bases. Germline CDR1 SGHTA, CDR2 FQGTGA. The CDR3 is made up of 16 amino acids. The V and J ends lost 5 bases and 6 bases, in that order; junction bases with no gene match: 15. CDR3 bases: TGTGCCAGCAGCGAGACAGGGCGTCTTATGGGCGCTGAAGCTTTCTTT. It codes for CASSETGRLMGAEAFF.

In its sample, this clonotype was seen many times. The chain joins TRBV20-1 to TRBJ2-4; TRBD1 aligns across 8 bases. The germline V gene has CDR1 DFQATT and CDR2 SNEGSKA (reference sequence). The length of the CDR3 is 13 residues. The V segment lost 6 bases and the J segment 0 bases; nucleotides outside the gene matches: 1. The CDR3 region has the DNA TGCAGTGCCGGACAGGGAGCCAAAAACATTCAGTACTTC. Its protein product is CSAGQGAKNIQYF.

The rearrangement joins TRBV4-3 to TRBJ2-3, with a weak D call TRBD2 (5 bases). The CDR3 spans 16 residues. Germline lookup yields CDR1 LGHNA and CDR2 YSLEER. V lost 0 bases to trimming and J lost 6 bases, with 16 bases between them. The CDR3: CASSQDVPPRGDTQYF. The CDR3 DNA reads TGCGCCAGCAGCCAAGATGTCCCCCCCCGCGGGGATACGCAGTATTTT.

J is TRBJ2-3 and V is TRBV7-6; D perhaps matches TRBD1 (5 bases). The CDR3 spans 16 residues. The V end lost 4 bases, the J end lost 6 bases, and 20 bases lay between the germline ends. Germline V lookup: CDR1 SGHVS, CDR2 FNYEAQ. This chain's CDR3 is CASSSHDSYPLDTQYF. The CDR3 nucleotides are TGTGCCAGCAGCTCCCACGACAGTTACCCCCTGGATACGCAGTATTTT.

There are a few counts of this clonotype. The chain joins TRBV7-3 to TRBJ2-5; 7 positions agree with TRBD2. This CDR3 region has 13 residues. Germline V gene data show CDR1 as SGHTA and CDR2 as FQGTGA. Trimming removed 3 bases from V and 3 bases from J; junction bases left unmatched: 1. The CDR3 DNA sequence: TGTGCCAGCAGCTTCGGGACTAAAGAGACCCAGTACTTC. Protein: CASSFGTKETQYF.

In this sample, this clonotype turned up many times. CDR3 sequence reads: CASSYSTGQGFEKLFF. The DNA of the CDR3 is TGTGCCAGCAGTTACTCGACGGGACAGGGTTTCGAAAAACTGTTTTTT. The rearrangement links TRBV6-6 to TRBJ1-4, with TRBD1 identical over 9 bases. The junction had 7 bases not matched to a gene; V was cut back by 0 bases and J by 8 bases. Per germline, CDR1 MNHNY and CDR2 SVGAGI (reference sequence). This CDR3 is built from 16 residues.

This clonotype was counted a few times. The chain combines TRBV6-2 or TRBV6-3 with TRBJ1-5; D is perhaps TRBD1 (6 bases). Germline values: CDR1 MNHEY, CDR2 SVGEGT. V was shortened by 6 bases and J by 3 bases, with 15 bases between the two germline ends. CDR3 length: 15 residues. The CDR3 loop reads CASRIDPGHNQPQHF. The CDR3 bases are TGTGCCAGCAGAATTGATCCGGGACACAATCAGCCCCAGCATTTT.

This clonotype was observed at least ten times. The CDR3 loop is CASSPIYSGANVLTF. The CDR3 region has the DNA TGTGCCAGCAGTCCCATTTACTCTGGGGCCAACGTCCTGACTTTC. The chain is built from TRBV28 and TRBJ2-6; unclear D gene. The CDR3 covers 15 residues. Trimming pared 5 bases from V and 0 bases from J, leaving 8 bases between. Germline loops: CDR1 MDHEN, CDR2 SYDVKM.

This clonotype was detected ten times or more. The chain's CDR3 is CASSEVFSGRANVLTF. The CDR3 bases are TGTGCCAGCAGCGAGGTATTTTCTGGGAGGGCCAACGTCCTGACTTTC. This chain joins TRBV28 and TRBJ2-6, with D unresolved. Trimming removed 6 bases from V and 5 bases from J, with 17 bases in between. The CDR3 extends over 16 amino acids. Germline CDR1 is MDHEN and CDR2 is SYDVKM.

This clonotype has only a few counts. The V and J genes are TRBV18 and TRBJ1-1, with D unresolved. The CDR3 runs 13 residues. Germline values: CDR1 KGHSH, CDR2 LQKENI. V lost 6 bases, J lost 1 base, and 9 bases lay in between. Here the CDR3 DNA reads TGTGCCAGCTCGCGGGCCGGGAACACTGAAGCTTTCTTT. Translated: CASSRAGNTEAFF.